These T cell receptor beta chains were read from a single sample in a study of shared clonotypes between healthy human individuals. Here immunoSEQ multiplex PCR was the method, and the copy in TCRdb shows in-frame clones only, minus some. Here the sample spans about 450,000 clones, roughly 77% being singletons. Sequencing was done on a sample of PBMCs. The origin of the receptors is a middle-aged woman in good health. Some clones in this sample may be carry-over from other donors' samples. Each CDR3 is given with its conserved first and last residue. Each record gives: V gene, J gene, D gene, clone size, CDR3 protein, CDR3 DNA. A D gene is named only where the DNA matches it firmly. The size of a clone is reported for some rows only, either as once, few or many, or as a class for expanded clones.

>TRBV2|TRBJ1-5|NA|once
CASSPGVDQPQHF
TGTGCCAGCAGCCCCGGGGTGGATCAGCCCCAGCATTTT
>TRBV6-4|TRBJ2-1|TRBD2|NA
CASSPGTRQSDEQFF
TGTGCCAGCAGCCCCGGGACTAGGCAAAGCGATGAGCAGTTCTTC
>TRBV4-1|TRBJ2-5|NA|once
CASSHGVGPEETQYF
TGCGCCAGCAGCCATGGAGTCGGACCGGAAGAGACCCAGTACTTC
>TRBV2|TRBJ1-5|NA|NA
CASSGQWNQPQHF
TGTGCCAGCAGCGGACAGTGGAATCAGCCCCAGCATTTT
>TRBV5-1|TRBJ2-5|TRBD2|NA
CASSLEGGSGETQYF
TGCGCCAGCAGCTTGGAGGGCGGGAGTGGGGAGACCCAGTACTTC
>TRBV11-2|TRBJ2-1|TRBD2|NA
CASSSGLAAYNEQFF
TGTGCCAGCAGCTCGGGACTAGCGGCCTACAATGAGCAGTTCTTC
>TRBV19|TRBJ1-2|TRBD1|few
CASRVDRGWNYGYTF
TGTGCCAGTAGAGTGGACAGGGGTTGGAACTATGGCTACACCTTC
>TRBV21-1|TRBJ1-3|NA|NA
CASSKAGLSSGNTIYF
TGTGCCAGCAGCAAGGCAGGACTAAGCTCTGGAAACACCATATATTTT
>TRBV19|TRBJ2-2|NA|NA
CASSEGRTGELFF
TGTGCCAGTAGTGAGGGGAGGACCGGGGAGCTGTTTTTT
>TRBV7-9|TRBJ1-1|TRBD1|NA
CASSRDRGTEAFF
TGTGCCAGCAGCAGGGACAGGGGCACTGAAGCTTTCTTT
>TRBV27|TRBJ1-1|NA|NA
CASLGRSPPTEAFF
TGTGCCAGTCTCGGGCGGTCCCCGCCCACTGAAGCTTTCTTT
>TRBV5-1|TRBJ1-2|NA|NA
CASSLAPTENYGYTF
TGCGCCAGCAGCTTGGCCCCGACAGAGAACTATGGCTACACCTTC
>TRBV6-6|TRBJ1-2|TRBD1|NA
CASILSRDRSSGYTF
TGTGCCAGCATCCTGTCCCGGGACAGGTCTAGTGGCTACACCTTC
>TRBV7-2|TRBJ1-2|NA|few
CASSPTVGENYGYTF
TGTGCCAGCAGCCCGACAGTGGGGGAAAACTATGGCTACACCTTC
>TRBV4-3|TRBJ2-2|NA|few
CASSQDVGTGELFF
TGCGCCAGCAGCCAAGATGTCGGCACCGGGGAGCTGTTTTTT
>TRBV5-3|TRBJ2-3|NA|few
CARSTESDRTDTQYF
TGTGCCAGAAGCACGGAGTCTGACAGGACAGATACGCAGTATTTT
>TRBV28|TRBJ1-5|NA|NA
CASSPINQPQHF
TGTGCCAGCAGTCCCATCAATCAGCCCCAGCATTTT
>TRBV2|TRBJ2-3|TRBD2|NA
CASSVTSGLTDTQYF
TGTGCCAGCAGTGTGACTAGCGGTCTTACAGATACGCAGTATTTT
>TRBV7-3|TRBJ2-3|NA|NA
CASSRRGGDPVDTQYF
TGTGCCAGCAGCCGCAGGGGCGGGGACCCAGTTGATACGCAGTATTTT
>TRBV5-1|TRBJ2-1|TRBD2|NA
CASSLAGGSPYNEQFF
TGCGCCAGCAGCTTGGCCGGCGGGAGCCCTTACAATGAGCAGTTCTTC
>TRBV12-2|TRBJ2-5|NA|NA
CASRSGLKREIETQYF
TGTGCAAGTCGCTCAGGGCTTAAGCGGGAGATAGAGACCCAGTACTTC
>TRBV7-9|TRBJ2-1|TRBD2|once
CASSPPGRAGGNEQFF
TGTGCCAGCAGCCCCCCCGGGAGGGCCGGAGGGAATGAGCAGTTCTTC
>TRBV14|TRBJ1-3|TRBD1|NA
CASSQIYGTASGNTIYF
TGTGCCAGCAGCCAGATATACGGGACAGCCTCTGGAAACACCATATATTTT
>TRBV5-1|TRBJ2-7|TRBD2|NA
CASSLVVSGRGGAEQYF
TGCGCCAGCAGCTTGGTTGTTAGCGGGAGAGGGGGCGCCGAGCAGTACTTC
>TRBV5-1|TRBJ1-1|NA|NA
CASSLSGGTEAFF
TGCGCCAGCAGCTTGTCGGGAGGAACTGAAGCTTTCTTT
>TRBV27|TRBJ2-7|TRBD1|NA
CASASPGQGNEQYF
TGTGCCAGCGCTTCACCGGGACAGGGGAACGAGCAGTACTTC
>TRBV13|TRBJ2-7|NA|NA
CASSSGTQAYEQYF
TGTGCCAGCAGCTCCGGGACGCAGGCCTACGAGCAGTACTTC
>TRBV5-6|TRBJ2-7|TRBD1|NA
CASSSRDRFTYEQYF
TGTGCCAGCAGCTCTCGGGACAGATTTACCTACGAGCAGTACTTC
>TRBV4-3|TRBJ2-1|NA|NA
CASSQDLTVNEQFF
TGCGCCAGCAGCCAAGATTTAACAGTCAATGAGCAGTTCTTC
>TRBV18|TRBJ1-1|TRBD1|few
CASSSGQGWSPEAFF
TGTGCCAGCTCGTCCGGACAGGGATGGTCCCCTGAAGCTTTCTTT
>TRBV30|TRBJ2-7|NA|NA
CAWGRDTYEQYF
TGTGCCTGGGGCCGGGACACCTACGAGCAGTACTTC
>TRBV19|TRBJ1-5|TRBD1|NA
CASSHRGSNQPQHF
TGTGCCAGTAGTCACAGGGGTAGCAATCAGCCCCAGCATTTT
>TRBV6-1|TRBJ2-2|TRBD2|NA
CASRTSGNTGELFF
TGTGCCAGCCGGACTAGCGGGAACACCGGGGAGCTGTTTTTT
>TRBV10-3|TRBJ2-2|TRBD1|NA
CAISGGPGRGLGGAGELFF
TGTGCCATCAGTGGCGGCCCCGGCAGGGGGCTAGGAGGGGCCGGGGAGCTGTTTTTT
>TRBV28|TRBJ2-1|TRBD1|many
CASSALGTAIYNEQFF
TGTGCCAGCAGTGCTCTAGGGACAGCCATCTACAATGAGCAGTTCTTC
>TRBV19|TRBJ1-2|NA|NA
CATRKTRGDYGYTF
TGTGCCACTCGAAAGACTCGGGGGGACTATGGCTACACCTTC
>TRBV7-9|TRBJ1-2|NA|NA
CASSSPGTAESYGYTF
TGTGCCAGCAGCTCCCCGGGGACGGCCGAATCCTATGGCTACACCTTC
>TRBV6-1|TRBJ2-7|TRBD2|NA
CASSAPGLAAYEQYF
TGTGCCAGCAGTGCCCCGGGACTAGCGGCCTACGAGCAGTACTTC
>TRBV2|TRBJ2-1|NA|NA
CASTRLENEQFF
TGTGCCAGCACCCGACTGGAGAATGAGCAGTTCTTC
>TRBV5-1|TRBJ2-7|NA|NA
CASSVGQDYEQYF
TGCGCCAGCAGCGTCGGTCAAGACTACGAGCAGTACTTC
>TRBV28|TRBJ1-4|TRBD1|NA
CASRTGGAGEKLFF
TGTGCCAGCAGGACAGGGGGCGCGGGTGAAAAACTGTTTTTT
>TRBV28|TRBJ2-7|TRBD2|NA
CASNSPQGGSTEQYF
TGTGCCAGCAATTCTCCCCAGGGCGGGAGTACTGAGCAGTACTTC
>TRBV15|TRBJ2-7|NA|NA
CATSRGSGDLYEQYF
TGTGCCACCAGCAGAGGGTCAGGGGATCTATACGAGCAGTACTTC
>TRBV6-5|TRBJ2-7|TRBD2|NA
CASSWTSGRAYEQYF
TGTGCCAGCAGTTGGACTAGCGGGAGGGCCTACGAGCAGTACTTC
>TRBV7-2|TRBJ2-5|NA|NA
CASSSSAGRETQYF
TGTGCCAGCAGCTCATCGGCAGGCAGGGAGACCCAGTACTTC
>TRBV6-6|TRBJ2-7|NA|NA
CASTPPGRNEQYF
TGTGCCAGCACCCCCCCCGGGCGCAACGAGCAGTACTTC
>TRBV4-3|TRBJ2-7|TRBD1|NA
CASSQVMGQGGYEQYF
TGCGCCAGCAGCCAAGTAATGGGACAGGGGGGCTACGAGCAGTACTTC
>TRBV28|TRBJ2-7|TRBD2|NA
CASAGLAGVEQYF
TGTGCCAGCGCGGGACTAGCGGGAGTCGAGCAGTACTTC